This TCR beta chain comes out of a study of Graves' ophthalmopathy and Graves' hyperthyroidism. This CDR3 spans 18 amino acids. The V end lost 1 base, the J end lost 5 bases, and 23 bases lay between the germline ends. The germline CDR1 and CDR2 sequences are LGHNT and FRNRAP. The diagnosis was founded upon clinical symptoms, serum thyroxine, TRAb, thyroid ultrasound and orbital computed tomography. Beta-chain TCR CDR3 regions were amplified from RNA transcripts. The first round was an RT-PCR with HTBI primers, and the second round was a multiplex PCR. From the multiplex PCR reads, TCRdb called clonotypes with MiXCR, one entry per CDR3 protein. This sample has over a million distinct CDR3 sequences; less than 45% occur once, and the top ten carry around 10%. A word on this clonotype: The antigen is unknown.

Overall study results and limits: Most thyroid clonotypes with frequency above 0.001 were detected in blood too.

This sequence originates from an adult man with Graves' hyperthyroidism. The sample was peripheral blood or thyroid tissue (not recorded which). The chain employs TRBV12-5 and TRBJ2-5; unclear D gene. CDR3 sequence: CASGLAESPRALGETQYF. CDR3 bases: TGTGCTAGTGGTTTGGCCGAAAGCCCGAGAGCCTTGGGGGAGACCCAGTACTTC.